This record covers a single T cell receptor beta chain. Antigen unknown. Generated by immunoSEQ multiplex PCR, the TCRdb table keeps only in-frame clones and is missing some. This sample's table has about 140,000 clones. The data derive from a study of T cell responses to AZD1222 COVID-19 vaccine. Study results and limitations: Spike-specific TCR repertoires showed rising breadth and depth after two AZD1222 doses. Scientists sampled the repertoires only once the peak T cell response had passed. Donors were largely white British and mainly female; clonal diversity was possibly underestimated. Vaccine-associated CD4 TCRs ranged over spike, dominating at 160-218 and 743-854.

The CDR3 totals 15 residues. J gave up 4 bases and V 4 bases, and 6 bases lay outside the gene matches. Germline V gene data show CDR1 as SGHDN and CDR2 as FVKESK. Sequenced sample: peripheral blood. The rearrangement links TRBV14 to TRBJ2-1; 8 bases match TRBD2. This TCR was recovered from an adult in good health. CDR3 bases: TGTGCCAGCAGCCCAAGCGGGGGCCTTTACAATGAGCAGTTCTTC. Protein: CASSPSGGLYNEQFF.